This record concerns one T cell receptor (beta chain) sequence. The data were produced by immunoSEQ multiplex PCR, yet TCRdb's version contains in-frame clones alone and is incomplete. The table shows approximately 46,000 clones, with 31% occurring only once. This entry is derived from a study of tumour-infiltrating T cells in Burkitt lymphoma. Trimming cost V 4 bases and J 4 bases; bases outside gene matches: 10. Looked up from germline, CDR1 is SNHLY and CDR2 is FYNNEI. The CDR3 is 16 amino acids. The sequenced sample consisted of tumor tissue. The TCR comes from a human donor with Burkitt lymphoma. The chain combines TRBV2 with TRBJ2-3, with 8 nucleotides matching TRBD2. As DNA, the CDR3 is TGTGCCAGCAGTGGGTTAGCGGGGATGGGGTCAGATACGCAGTATTTT. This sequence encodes CASSGLAGMGSDTQYF.